Listed below are T cell receptor beta chains from one sample, sequenced in a study of T cell repertoires in cytomegalovirus infection. The antigens these receptors bind are not known. Each CDR3 protein gets one entry after TCRdb re-called the reads with MiXCR. The data contain roughly 150,000 distinct CDR3 sequences, approximately 30% of them singletons. This specimen was CD8+ T cells from cultured PBMCs, taken from culture after CMV antigen stimulation. The receptors originated from a human donor in good health (CMV status not recorded). Some clones in this sample may be carry-over from other donors' samples. Both conserved end residues are part of each CDR3. The order of the fields is J gene, clone size, V gene, D gene, CDR3 DNA, CDR3 protein. D genes are given only for firm matches. Some rows have no size entry. The others give once, few or many, or a class for an expanded clone.

TRBJ2-6 | many | TRBV28 | TRBD2 | TGTGCCAGCAGCCCCTCACCTAGCGGGGGTATCCCTGGGGCCAACGTCCTGACTTTC | CASSPSPSGGIPGANVLTF
TRBJ2-7 | - | TRBV27 | - | TGTGCCAGCTGGTCAGCAGGACACGAGCAGTACTTC | CASWSAGHEQYF
TRBJ1-5 | - | TRBV27 | - | TGTGCCAGCAGTTTAGCAGGGGTCGGCCAGCCCCAGCATTTT | CASSLAGVGQPQHF
TRBJ2-7 | - | TRBV11-2 | - | TGTGCCAGCTCGGGGGCATTGGACTACGAGCAGTACTTC | CASSGALDYEQYF
TRBJ2-2 | - | TRBV27 | TRBD1 | TGTGCCAGCAGTTTATCCACAGGGGCGAGGGAGCTGTTTTTT | CASSLSTGARELFF
TRBJ1-1 | - | TRBV6-1 | - | TGTGCCAGCAGCCCCTGGAGAAACATGAACACTGAAGCTTTCTTT | CASSPWRNMNTEAFF
TRBJ2-3 | - | TRBV5-1 | - | TGCGCCAGCAGCTTACAGGATACGCAGTATTTT | CASSLQDTQYF
TRBJ1-2 | many | TRBV7-9 | - | TGTGCCTCTTCGGGGGGAAGCGGCTACACCTTC | CASSGGSGYTF
TRBJ2-1 | - | TRBV28 | TRBD2 | TGTGCCAGCACGGAGACTAGCGGGTTATACGAGCAGTTCTTC | CASTETSGLYEQFF
TRBJ2-2 | few | TRBV7-9 | TRBD1 | TGTGCCAGCAGGCCTACAGGGGCGAACACCGGGGAGCTGTTTTTT | CASRPTGANTGELFF
TRBJ1-1 | few | TRBV19 | TRBD1 | TGTGCCGCACTGACAGGGGGAACTGAAGCTTTCTTT | CAALTGGTEAFF
TRBJ1-2 | - | TRBV7-8 | TRBD1 | TGTGCCAGCAGCTTAGAGGGACAGGGAGTTGACTATGGCTACACCTTC | CASSLEGQGVDYGYTF
TRBJ1-5 | - | TRBV4-1 | TRBD1 | TGTGCCAGCAGCCAAGGTCAGGGGGGCAATCAGCCCCAGCATTTT | CASSQGQGGNQPQHF
TRBJ2-3 | few | TRBV4-1 | TRBD1 | TGCGCCAGCAGCCAAGAAGGGACAGGGGGCTTTAGCCTGAGCACAGATACGCAGTATTTT | CASSQEGTGGFSLSTDTQYF
TRBJ2-7 | few | TRBV20-1 | - | TGCAGTGCTAGGGGGTTCCTGAAGAGCTCCTACGAGCAGTACTTC | CSARGFLKSSYEQYF
TRBJ2-1 | many | TRBV7-2 | - | TGTGCCAGCAGCTTTTCCTTCCTCTCCTACAATGAGCAGTTCTTC | CASSFSFLSYNEQFF
TRBJ2-1 | many | TRBV19 | - | TGTGCCAGTAGTATAATAGGGTCGGATGAGCAGTTCTTC | CASSIIGSDEQFF